These 29 T cell receptor beta chains came from one sample sequenced in a study of shared clonotypes between healthy human individuals. Sequencing used immunoSEQ multiplex PCR; TCRdb keeps in-frame clones, though not all of them. The sample includes about 2.4 million clones, 80% to 95% of them seen just once. Specimen: naive CD4+ T cells from PBMCs. Described subset: CD45RA+ positively selected. The origin of the receptors is a man aged 18 to 35 in good health. Some clones in this sample may be carry-over from other donors' samples.

On this clone: Within the sample, other DNA sequences also encode this same CDR3. This chain links TRBV5-1 with TRBJ1-4, with D possibly TRBD1 on 5 matching bases. V dropped 0 bases and J dropped 4 bases, with 10 bases sitting between them. The CDR3 is 15 amino acids. Per the germline V gene, CDR1 is SGHRS and CDR2 is YFSETQ. DNA of the CDR3: TGCGCCAGCAGCTTGGCCACAGGCCGTAATGAAAAACTGTTTTTT. Residues: CASSLATGRNEKLFF. Variable domain in full (rest from reference TRBV5-1 and TRBJ1-4): KAGVTQTPRYLIKTRGQQVTLSCSPISGHRSVSWYQQTPGQGLQFLFEYFSETQRNKGNFPGRFSGRQFSNSRSEMNVSTLELGDSALYLCASSLATGRNEKLFFGSGTQLSVL.

This clone showed up just once. The chain couples TRBV5-1 to TRBJ2-5; 12 positions match TRBD2. The CDR3 runs to 18 residues. The V gene end was trimmed by 5 bases and the J gene end by 2 bases; junction bases not matched to a gene: 13. Germline CDR1 SGHRS, CDR2 YFSETQ. CDR3 nucleotide sequence: TGCGCCAGCAGACCGGGACTAGCGGGCGGAGGTCATCAAGAGACCCAGTACTTC. Residues: CASRPGLAGGGHQETQYF.

The CDR3 spells CASTKREGRLNEQFF. Here the CDR3 DNA reads TGTGCCAGTACCAAGCGGGAGGGCCGTTTGAATGAGCAGTTCTTC. The rearrangement joins TRBV19 to TRBJ2-1, with 10 bases identical to TRBD2. The ends lost 7 bases at V and 7 bases at J; junction bases unmatched: 10. The CDR3 has 15 residues. Germline CDR1 is LNHDA and CDR2 is SQIVND (reference sequence).

The CDR3 DNA sequence: TGTGCCAGCAGCTTGGGGACTAGCAATCCCGAGCAGTACTTC. Translation gives CASSLGTSNPEQYF. The chain recombines TRBV5-4 with TRBJ2-7; 8 bases map to TRBD2. The germline CDR1 and CDR2 sequences are SGHNT and YYREEE (reference sequence). V was pared by 0 bases and J by 6 bases, with 5 bases of the junction left unmatched. This CDR3 is 14 amino acids long.

This clone was detected once. The J gene is TRBJ2-3, the V gene TRBV5-8, with a tentative D call TRBD1 (7 bases). The CDR3 has 12 residues. The V end was cut by 6 bases, the J end by 5 bases, with 10 bases between. CDR1 and CDR2 from the germline V gene are SGHTS and YDEGEE. The DNA for the CDR3 is TGTGCCAGCACCCAGGGGGGAGATACGCAGTATTTT. It specifies CASTQGGDTQYF.

V gene TRBV7-3 combines with J gene TRBJ2-7; TRBD1 agrees at 9 bases. J gave up 5 bases and V 6 bases, and 11 bases lay outside the gene matches. Germline CDR1 is SGHTA and CDR2 is FQGTGA. The CDR3 has 15 amino acids. CDR3 nucleotides: TGTGCCAGCAGGCTTGCCGGGACAGGGCCCCACGAGCAGTACTTC. It yields the protein CASRLAGTGPHEQYF.

As DNA, the CDR3 is TGCGCCAGCAGCTTCCTACCCGGGGCTAATGAAAAACTGTTTTTT. Translating it yields CASSFLPGANEKLFF. The V and J genes are TRBV5-1 and TRBJ1-4; D call uncertain. The CDR3 has 15 amino acids. The germline gives CDR1 SGHRS, CDR2 YFSETQ. V lost 2 bases to trimming and J lost 3 bases, with 11 bases between them. The whole variable domain, remainder taken from reference TRBV5-1 and TRBJ1-4, is KAGVTQTPRYLIKTRGQQVTLSCSPISGHRSVSWYQQTPGQGLQFLFEYFSETQRNKGNFPGRFSGRQFSNSRSEMNVSTLELGDSALYLCASSFLPGANEKLFFGSGTQLSVL.

This chain joins TRBV5-1 and TRBJ1-1; no reliable D call. The CDR3 loop spans 14 amino acids. With 4 bases removed from V and 6 bases from J, the gap between germline ends came to 16 bases. Germline V lookup: CDR1 SGHRS, CDR2 YFSETQ. CDR3 loop: CASSRLPVDSEAFF. CDR3 sequence (DNA): TGCGCCAGCAGCCGACTCCCAGTAGATTCTGAAGCTTTCTTT.

This sequence joins TRBV5-1 and TRBJ2-3; a weak D match, TRBD1 (6 bases). Germline-derived CDR1 and CDR2 are SGHRS and YFSETQ. The CDR3 contains 14 residues. V shed 4 bases and J shed 2 bases, with 11 bases lying between them. The CDR3 here is CASSRQVATDTQYF. In DNA form, the CDR3 reads TGCGCCAGCAGCAGACAGGTCGCCACAGATACGCAGTATTTT.

The gene calls are TRBV20-1 and TRBJ2-7, with D unclear. CDR3 length equals 11 residues. V lost 6 bases and J lost 4, with 10 bases in between. CDR1 and CDR2 from the germline V gene are DFQATT and SNEGSKA (reference sequence). The CDR3 reads CSAHDSYEQYF. The CDR3 DNA sequence: TGCAGTGCCCACGATTCTTACGAGCAGTACTTC.

This chain connects TRBV28 to TRBJ2-4; D ambiguous. V was clipped by 1 base and J by 2 bases, with 9 bases between them. This CDR3 comprises 15 residues. Germline values: CDR1 MDHEN, CDR2 SYDVKM. The CDR3 sequence: CASSLSGASKNIQYF. In nucleotides, the CDR3 is TGTGCCAGCAGTTTATCGGGCGCTTCCAAAAACATTCAGTACTTC.

This clone was observed a single time. The chain combines TRBV27 with TRBJ2-1; possible D gene TRBD1, 6 bases. Trimming shortened V by 4 bases and J by 3 bases, and 16 bases separated the two germline ends. In germline, CDR1 is MNHEY, CDR2 SMNVEV (reference sequence). There are 16 residues in the CDR3. The CDR3 bases are TGTGCCAGCAGTTCATCTGTCTACAGGGTCTACAATGAGCAGTTCTTC. Translated, it gives CASSSSVYRVYNEQFF.

This chain connects TRBV28 to TRBJ2-2; D unclear. V lost 7 bases to trimming and J lost 7 bases, with 16 bases between them. The CDR3 runs to 14 residues. Per the germline V gene, CDR1 is MDHEN and CDR2 is SYDVKM. The CDR3 nucleotides read TGTGCCAGCATTACACTCGAAAGAGGCGGGGAGCTGTTTTTT. Amino acid sequence: CASITLERGGELFF.

The sample holds one count of this clone. The CDR3 reads CASSQAEGGNEQFF. The CDR3 coding sequence is TGTGCCAGCAGCCAAGCTGAGGGGGGCAATGAGCAGTTCTTC. The chain couples TRBV7-6 to TRBJ2-1; D is possibly TRBD1 or TRBD2 (6 bases each). The V gene's germline CDR1 is SGHVS and CDR2 FNYEAQ. V lost 5 bases and J 6 bases, leaving 14 bases between the germline ends. There are 14 residues in the CDR3.

V gene TRBV5-1 combines with J gene TRBJ2-1, with unresolved D. The CDR3 consists of 11 residues. The germline gives CDR1 SGHRS, CDR2 YFSETQ. V dropped 3 bases and J dropped 9 bases, with 7 bases sitting between them. The CDR3, as DNA: TGCGCCAGCAGCTCCCAAGGTGAGCAGTTCTTC. Its translation: CASSSQGEQFF.

V is TRBV7-2 and J is TRBJ2-6; D may be TRBD1 or TRBD2 (5 bases each). CDR1 SGHTA and CDR2 FQGNSA come from the germline V gene. Trimming removed 6 bases from V and 0 bases from J, with 21 bases in between. The CDR3 has 19 amino acids. The CDR3 region is CASSRPGDLSISGANVLTF. CDR3 DNA: TGTGCCAGCAGTCGACCCGGGGACCTTAGTATCTCTGGGGCCAACGTCCTGACTTTC.

This chain joins TRBV20-1 and TRBJ2-1, with D uncertain. CDR3 size: 11 residues. Germline V gene data show CDR1 as DFQATT and CDR2 as SNEGSKA (reference sequence). This CDR3 is CSPTGYNEQFF. DNA of the CDR3: TGCAGCCCTACCGGCTACAATGAGCAGTTCTTC.

As to this clone: Other nucleotide sequences in the sample specify the same CDR3. This chain joins TRBV7-3 and TRBJ2-2; 7 bases agree with TRBD1. There are 15 residues in the CDR3. Germline values: CDR1 SGHTA, CDR2 FQGTGA. The V segment lost 5 bases and the J segment 1 base; nucleotides outside the gene matches: 4. The CDR3 loop reads CASSLRTGNTGELFF. The CDR3 DNA sequence: TGTGCCAGCAGCCTCAGGACAGGGAACACCGGGGAGCTGTTTTTT.

V and J are TRBV7-2 and TRBJ2-1; 9 positions agree with TRBD2. Germline CDR1 is SGHTA and CDR2 is FQGNSA. V dropped 4 bases and J dropped 12; count of bases not matched to a gene: 10. This CDR3 is 14 amino acids long. CDR3 nucleotide sequence: TGTGCCAGCAGCTCCAGCGGGAGGAGATCGGGGCAGTTCTTC. It is translated as CASSSSGRRSGQFF.

The genes are TRBV5-6 and TRBJ2-7; the match to TRBD1 covers 8 bases. The CDR3 has 15 amino acids. Germline CDR1 SGHDT, CDR2 YYEEEE. The V and J ends lost 6 bases and 3 bases, in that order; junction bases with no gene match: 11. The CDR3 reads CASTRTGTGHYEQYF. The CDR3, as DNA: TGTGCCAGCACCCGGACCGGGACAGGACACTACGAGCAGTACTTC.

The J gene is TRBJ2-7, the V gene TRBV27; D not certain. The length of the CDR3 is 12 residues. CDR1 is MNHEY and CDR2 is SMNVEV in the germline V gene (reference sequence). Trimming took 7 bases from V and 0 from J, leaving 7 bases between them. CDR3 sequence reads: CASTSSSYEQYF. In DNA, the CDR3 is TGTGCCAGCACCTCCAGCTCCTACGAGCAGTACTTC.

The gene calls are TRBV10-3 and TRBJ2-1, with 7 nucleotides matching TRBD1. CDR3 length: 16 residues. In germline, CDR1 is ENHRY, CDR2 SYGVKD. Unmatched junction bases numbered 9, after V lost 0 bases and J lost 7 bases. The CDR3 is CAISESRDRATNEQFF. The DNA of the CDR3 is TGTGCCATCAGTGAGTCTCGAGACAGGGCAACGAATGAGCAGTTCTTC.

This chain joins TRBV28 and TRBJ2-7, with 7 bases fitting TRBD2. Trimming took 7 bases from V and 1 from J; bases not matched to a gene: 10. CDR3 length: 15 residues. Germline V CDR1 and CDR2: MDHEN, SYDVKM. The CDR3 protein is CASKTGGKQSYEQYF. In nucleotides, the CDR3 is TGTGCCAGCAAAACGGGAGGCAAACAATCCTACGAGCAGTACTTC.

The V gene is TRBV27, the J gene TRBJ1-5; D is undetermined. The CDR3 totals 15 residues. Per germline, CDR1 MNHEY and CDR2 SMNVEV (reference sequence). V was pared by 2 bases and J by 2 bases, with 10 bases between. CDR3 in DNA: TGTGCCAGCAGTTTAAACGGGGAACGCAATCAGCCCCAGCATTTT. It encodes CASSLNGERNQPQHF.

About this clone: Other DNA sequences within the sample encode an identical CDR3. This sequence joins TRBV6-5 and TRBJ2-6; D could derive from TRBD1 or TRBD2 (6 bases each). Looked up from germline, CDR1 is MNHEY and CDR2 is SVGAGI. The CDR3 contains 13 residues. Between the trimmed V and J ends, which lost 8 bases and 2 bases, there was a span of 7 bases. The CDR3 spells CASRGPGANVLTF. The CDR3 DNA reads as TGTGCCAGCCGGGGGCCTGGGGCCAACGTCCTGACTTTC.

This clone was found once. The V call is TRBV7-7, the J call TRBJ2-1; 8 positions match TRBD2. There are 18 residues in the CDR3. V lost 1 base and J lost 0; bases outside the gene matches: 8. The germline CDR1 and CDR2 sequences are SSHAT and FNYEAQ (reference sequence). DNA of the CDR3: TGTGCCAGCAGCTTAGAGGCACTAGCGGTAAGCTCCTACAATGAGCAGTTCTTC. This translates into CASSLEALAVSSYNEQFF.

The chain joins TRBV14 to TRBJ2-1, with 9 bases aligning to TRBD1. In germline, CDR1 is SGHDN, CDR2 FVKESK. J gave up 4 bases and V 1 base, and 8 bases lay outside the gene matches. The CDR3 spans 17 residues. The CDR3 region is CASSQGARDRAYNEQFF. CDR3 DNA sequence: TGTGCCAGCAGCCAAGGGGCCCGGGACAGGGCGTACAATGAGCAGTTCTTC.

The J gene is TRBJ1-5, the V gene TRBV7-2; D is possibly TRBD1 (6 bases). Germline CDR1 SGHTA, CDR2 FQGNSA. This CDR3 has 13 residues. Trimming shortened V by 5 bases and J by 7 bases, and 12 bases separated the two germline ends. DNA for the CDR3: TGTGCCAGCAGCAATACAGGGAGGCAGCCCCAGCATTTT. Protein: CASSNTGRQPQHF. Drawing the rest from reference TRBV7-2 and TRBJ1-5, the complete variable domain is GAGVSQSPSNKVTEKGKDVELRCDPISGHTALYWYRQSLGQGLEFLIYFQGNSAPDKSGLPSDRFSAERTGGSVSTLTIQRTQQEDSAVYLCASSNTGRQPQHFGDGTRLSIL.

The CDR3 protein is CASSFGGGNTEAFF. Written as DNA, the CDR3 is TGTGCCAGCAGCTTCGGAGGGGGGAACACTGAAGCTTTCTTT. The chain uses TRBV5-6 and TRBJ1-1; perhaps TRBD1 as D (6 bases). V was pared by 2 bases and J by 1 base, with 9 bases between. The germline V gene has CDR1 SGHDT and CDR2 YYEEEE. The length of the CDR3 is 14 residues. The whole variable domain, remainder taken from reference TRBV5-6 and TRBJ1-1, is DAGVTQSPTHLIKTRGQQVTLRCSPKSGHDTVSWYQQALGQGPQFIFQYYEEEERQRGNFPDRFSGHQFPNYSSELNVNALLLGDSALYLCASSFGGGNTEAFFGQGTRLTVV.